This TCR beta chain was documented in a study of control samples from healthy donors and cancer patients. TCRdb's table, derived via immunoSEQ multiplex PCR, lists solely in-frame clones and lacks some. The sample has 60,000 to 100,000 clones, about 89% seen once. From germline, CDR1 is SEHNR and CDR2 FQNEAQ (reference sequence). CDR3 length: 15 amino acids. Losses at the gene ends were 1 base for V and 9 bases for J; bases not matched to a gene: 8. This chain links TRBV7-9 with TRBJ1-2; 10 nucleotides line up with TRBD1. The sequencing sample was made of blood. The receptor was derived from a man aged 50 to 59 in good health. The CDR3 region is CASSLDGTGAVSYTF. The CDR3 DNA is TGTGCCAGCAGCTTAGATGGGACAGGGGCCGTAAGCTACACCTTC.